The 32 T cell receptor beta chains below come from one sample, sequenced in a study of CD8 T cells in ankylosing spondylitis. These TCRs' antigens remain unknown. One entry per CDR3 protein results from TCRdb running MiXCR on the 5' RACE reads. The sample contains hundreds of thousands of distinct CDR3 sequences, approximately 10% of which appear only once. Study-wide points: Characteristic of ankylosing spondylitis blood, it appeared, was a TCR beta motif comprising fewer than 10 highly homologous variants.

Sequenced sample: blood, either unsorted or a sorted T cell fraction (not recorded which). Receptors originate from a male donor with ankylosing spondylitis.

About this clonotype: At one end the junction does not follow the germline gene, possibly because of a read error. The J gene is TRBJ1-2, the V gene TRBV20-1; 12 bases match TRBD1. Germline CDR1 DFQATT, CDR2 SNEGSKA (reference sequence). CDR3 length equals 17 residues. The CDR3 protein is CCARGGTGGKANYGYTF. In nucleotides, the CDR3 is TGCTGTGCTAGAGGGGGGACAGGGGGCAAGGCTAACTATGGCTACACCTTC.

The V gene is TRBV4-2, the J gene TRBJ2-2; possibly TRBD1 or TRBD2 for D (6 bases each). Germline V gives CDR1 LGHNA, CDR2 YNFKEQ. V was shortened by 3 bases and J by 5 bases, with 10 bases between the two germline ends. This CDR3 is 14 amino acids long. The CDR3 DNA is TGTGCCAGCAGCCAGAGGAGGGGGACCGGGGAGCTGTTTTTT. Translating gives CASSQRRGTGELFF.

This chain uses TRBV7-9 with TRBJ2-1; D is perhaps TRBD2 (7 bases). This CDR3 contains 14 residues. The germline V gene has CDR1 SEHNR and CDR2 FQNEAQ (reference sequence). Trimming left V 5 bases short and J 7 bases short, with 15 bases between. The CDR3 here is CASSTWRGGNEQFF. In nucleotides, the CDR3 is TGTGCCAGCAGCACTTGGAGGGGGGGGAATGAGCAGTTCTTC.

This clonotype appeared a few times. The CDR3 loop is CASSIGTSGGSTDTQYF. In DNA form, the CDR3 reads TGTGCCAGCAGTATCGGGACTAGCGGGGGTAGCACAGATACGCAGTATTTT. The rearrangement links TRBV12-3 or TRBV12-4 to TRBJ2-3; 14 positions agree with TRBD2. Germline trimming cut 5 bases from V and 0 bases from J; bases unmatched to any gene: 4. The CDR3 is 17 residues long.

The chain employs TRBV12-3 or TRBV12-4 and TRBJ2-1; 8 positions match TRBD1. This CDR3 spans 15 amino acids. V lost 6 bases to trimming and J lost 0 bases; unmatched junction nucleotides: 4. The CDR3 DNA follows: TGTGCCAGCAGACCCCAGGGGGCCTCCTACAATGAGCAGTTCTTC. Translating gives CASRPQGASYNEQFF.

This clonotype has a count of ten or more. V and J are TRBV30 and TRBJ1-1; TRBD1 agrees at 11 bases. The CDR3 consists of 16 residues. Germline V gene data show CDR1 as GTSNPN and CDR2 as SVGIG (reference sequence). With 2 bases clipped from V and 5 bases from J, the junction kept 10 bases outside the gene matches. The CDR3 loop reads CAWSKRFGTGGTEAFF. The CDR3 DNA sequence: TGTGCCTGGAGTAAGAGATTTGGGACAGGGGGGACTGAAGCTTTCTTT.

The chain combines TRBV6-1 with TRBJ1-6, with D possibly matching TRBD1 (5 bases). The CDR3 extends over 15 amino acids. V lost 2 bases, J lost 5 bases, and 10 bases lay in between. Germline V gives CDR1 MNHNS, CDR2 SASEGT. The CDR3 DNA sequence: TGTGCCAGCAGTGAAATCCAGGGAGATAATTCACCCCTCCACTTT. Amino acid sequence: CASSEIQGDNSPLHF.

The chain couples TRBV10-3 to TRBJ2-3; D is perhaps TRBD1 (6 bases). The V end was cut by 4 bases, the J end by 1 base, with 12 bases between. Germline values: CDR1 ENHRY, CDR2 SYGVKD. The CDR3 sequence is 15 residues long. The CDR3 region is CAISVQGPGTDTQYF. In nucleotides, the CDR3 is TGTGCCATCAGTGTACAGGGTCCTGGCACAGATACGCAGTATTTT.

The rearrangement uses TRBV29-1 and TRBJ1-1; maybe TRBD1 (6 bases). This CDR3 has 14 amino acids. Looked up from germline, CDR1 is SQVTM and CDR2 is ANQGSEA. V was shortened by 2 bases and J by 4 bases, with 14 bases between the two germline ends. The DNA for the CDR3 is TGCAGCGTTGAATCTGGGACATTGGCCACTGAAGCTTTCTTT. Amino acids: CSVESGTLATEAFF.

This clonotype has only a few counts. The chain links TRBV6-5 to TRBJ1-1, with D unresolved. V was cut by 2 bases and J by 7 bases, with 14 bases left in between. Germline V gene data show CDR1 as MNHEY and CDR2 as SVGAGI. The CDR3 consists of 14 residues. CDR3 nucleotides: TGTGCCAGCAGTTACGCACCGACGTATGGTGAAGCTTTCTTT. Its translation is CASSYAPTYGEAFF.

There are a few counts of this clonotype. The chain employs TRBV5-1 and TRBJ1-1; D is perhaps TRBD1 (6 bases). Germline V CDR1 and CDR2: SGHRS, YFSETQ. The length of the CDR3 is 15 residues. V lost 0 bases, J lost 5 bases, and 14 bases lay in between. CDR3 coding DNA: TGCGCCAGCAGCTTGGTTCAGGGGTTTGAGACTGAAGCTTTCTTT. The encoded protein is CASSLVQGFETEAFF.

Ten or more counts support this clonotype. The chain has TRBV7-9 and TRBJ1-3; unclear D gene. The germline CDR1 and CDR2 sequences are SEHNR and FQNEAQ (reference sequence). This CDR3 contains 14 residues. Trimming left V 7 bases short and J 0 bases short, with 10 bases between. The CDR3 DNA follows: TGTGCCAGCAACCTGGACGGCTCTGGAAACACCATATATTTT. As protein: CASNLDGSGNTIYF.

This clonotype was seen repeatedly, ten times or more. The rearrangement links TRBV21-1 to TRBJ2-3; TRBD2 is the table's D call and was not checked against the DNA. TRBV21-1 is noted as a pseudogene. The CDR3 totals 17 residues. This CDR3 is CASSKVVRDQYTDTQYF. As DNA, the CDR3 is TGTGCCAGCAGCAAGGTTGTGAGGGACCAATACACAGATACGCAGTATTTT.

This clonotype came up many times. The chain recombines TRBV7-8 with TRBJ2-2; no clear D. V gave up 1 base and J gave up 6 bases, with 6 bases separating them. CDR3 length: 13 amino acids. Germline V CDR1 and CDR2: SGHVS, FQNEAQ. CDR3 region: CASSLGPSGELFF. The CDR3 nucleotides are TGTGCCAGCAGCTTAGGCCCTTCCGGGGAGCTGTTTTTT.

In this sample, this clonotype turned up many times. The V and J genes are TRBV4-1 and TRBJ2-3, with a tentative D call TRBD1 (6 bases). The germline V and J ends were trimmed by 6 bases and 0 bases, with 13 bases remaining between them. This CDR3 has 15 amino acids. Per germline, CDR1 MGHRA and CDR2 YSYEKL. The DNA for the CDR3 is TGCGCCAGCAGTCCCCGACAGGCGAGCACAGATACGCAGTATTTT. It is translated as CASSPRQASTDTQYF.

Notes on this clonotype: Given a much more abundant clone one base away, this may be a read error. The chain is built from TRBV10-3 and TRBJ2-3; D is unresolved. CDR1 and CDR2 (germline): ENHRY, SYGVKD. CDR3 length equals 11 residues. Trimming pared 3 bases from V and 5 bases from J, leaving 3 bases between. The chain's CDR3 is CAISDKDTQYF. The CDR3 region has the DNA TGTGCCATCAGTGATAAAGATACGCAGTATTTT.

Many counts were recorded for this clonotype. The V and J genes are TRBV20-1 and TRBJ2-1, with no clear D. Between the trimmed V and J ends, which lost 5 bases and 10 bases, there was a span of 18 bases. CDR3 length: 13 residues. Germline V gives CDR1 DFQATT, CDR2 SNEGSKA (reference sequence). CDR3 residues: CSAQKGGTIEQFF. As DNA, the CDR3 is TGCAGTGCTCAGAAGGGCGGCACCATCGAGCAGTTCTTC.

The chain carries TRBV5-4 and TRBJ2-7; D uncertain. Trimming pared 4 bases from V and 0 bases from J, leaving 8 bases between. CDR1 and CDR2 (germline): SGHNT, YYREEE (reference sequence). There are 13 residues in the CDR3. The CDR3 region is CASSPALSYEQYF. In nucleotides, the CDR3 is TGTGCCAGCAGCCCGGCTCTCTCCTACGAGCAGTACTTC.

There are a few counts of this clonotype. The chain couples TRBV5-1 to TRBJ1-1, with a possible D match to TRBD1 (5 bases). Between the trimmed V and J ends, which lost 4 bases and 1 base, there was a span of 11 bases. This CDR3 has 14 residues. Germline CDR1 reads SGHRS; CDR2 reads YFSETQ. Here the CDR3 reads CASSPERGNTEAFF. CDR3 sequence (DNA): TGCGCCAGCAGCCCTGAGAGGGGGAACACTGAAGCTTTCTTT.

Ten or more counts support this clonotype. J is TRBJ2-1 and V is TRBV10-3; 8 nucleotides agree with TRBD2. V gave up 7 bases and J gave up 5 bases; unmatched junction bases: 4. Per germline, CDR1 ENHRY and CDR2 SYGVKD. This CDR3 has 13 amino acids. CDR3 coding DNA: TGTGCCATCAAGAGCGGGAGTAACAATGAGCAGTTCTTC. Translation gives CAIKSGSNNEQFF.

For the CDR3, the DNA is TGTGCCAGCAGCTCCAGAAACAATGCGGGACAGGGCGGAAAACGGGAGACCCAGTACTTC. Its translation: CASSSRNNAGQGGKRETQYF. The V call is TRBV11-2, the J call TRBJ2-5; TRBD1 matches 9 bases. Germline CDR1 and CDR2: SGHAT and FQNNGV. The CDR3 spans 20 residues. The ends lost 4 bases at V and 5 bases at J; junction bases unmatched: 23. Full variable domain (outside the CDR3, taken from reference TRBV11-2 and TRBJ2-5): EAGVAQSPRYKIIEKRQSVAFWCNPISGHATLYWYQQILGQGPKLLIQFQNNGVVDDSQLPKDRFSAERLKGVDSTLKIQPAKLEDSAVYLCASSSRNNAGQGGKRETQYFGPGTRLLVL.

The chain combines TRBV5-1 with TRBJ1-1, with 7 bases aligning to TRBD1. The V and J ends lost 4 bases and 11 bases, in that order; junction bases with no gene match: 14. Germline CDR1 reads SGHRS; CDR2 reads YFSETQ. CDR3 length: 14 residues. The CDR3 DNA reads TGCGCCAGCAGCCCTACCGTTGACAGGGTCAGGGCTTTCTTT. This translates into CASSPTVDRVRAFF.

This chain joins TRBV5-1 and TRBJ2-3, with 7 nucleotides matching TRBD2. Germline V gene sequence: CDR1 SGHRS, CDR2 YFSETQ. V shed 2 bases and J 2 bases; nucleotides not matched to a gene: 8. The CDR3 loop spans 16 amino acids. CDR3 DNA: TGCGCCAGCAGCTTCCTACTAGCGCAGAACACAGATACGCAGTATTTT. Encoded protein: CASSFLLAQNTDTQYF.

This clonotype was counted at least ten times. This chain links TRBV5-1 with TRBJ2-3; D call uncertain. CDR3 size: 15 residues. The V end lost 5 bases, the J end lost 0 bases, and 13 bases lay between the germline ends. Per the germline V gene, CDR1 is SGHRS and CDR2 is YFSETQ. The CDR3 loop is CASRTLTGSTDTQYF. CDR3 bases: TGCGCCAGCAGAACTTTAACCGGGAGCACAGATACGCAGTATTTT. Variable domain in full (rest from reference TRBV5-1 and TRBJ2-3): KAGVTQTPRYLIKTRGQQVTLSCSPISGHRSVSWYQQTPGQGLQFLFEYFSETQRNKGNFPGRFSGRQFSNSRSEMNVSTLELGDSALYLCASRTLTGSTDTQYFGPGTRLTVL.

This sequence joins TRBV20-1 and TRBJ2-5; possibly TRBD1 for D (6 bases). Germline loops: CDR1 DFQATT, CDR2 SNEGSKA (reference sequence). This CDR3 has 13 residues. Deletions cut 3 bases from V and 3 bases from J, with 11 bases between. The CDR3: CSASRTAKETQYF. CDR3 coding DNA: TGCAGTGCTAGCCGGACAGCCAAAGAGACCCAGTACTTC.

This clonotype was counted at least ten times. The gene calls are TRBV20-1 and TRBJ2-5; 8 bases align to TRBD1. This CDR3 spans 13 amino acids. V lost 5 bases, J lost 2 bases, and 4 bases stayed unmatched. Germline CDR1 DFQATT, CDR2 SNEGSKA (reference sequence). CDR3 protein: CSASGTGQETQYF. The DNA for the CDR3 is TGCAGTGCTTCCGGGACAGGACAAGAGACCCAGTACTTC.

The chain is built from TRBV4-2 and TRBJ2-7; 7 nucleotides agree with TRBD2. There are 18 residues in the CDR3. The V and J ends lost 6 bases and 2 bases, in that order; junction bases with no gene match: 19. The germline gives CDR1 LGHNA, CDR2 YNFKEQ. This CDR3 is CASSFQSDTGTNTYEQYF. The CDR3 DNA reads TGTGCCAGCAGTTTCCAGTCCGATACCGGGACTAACACCTACGAGCAGTACTTC.

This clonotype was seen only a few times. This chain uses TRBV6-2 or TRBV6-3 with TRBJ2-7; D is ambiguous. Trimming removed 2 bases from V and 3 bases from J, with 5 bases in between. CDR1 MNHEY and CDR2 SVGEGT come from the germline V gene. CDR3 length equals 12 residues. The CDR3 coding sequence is TGTGCCAGCAGTTACGGTAACTACGAGCAGTACTTC. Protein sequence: CASSYGNYEQYF.

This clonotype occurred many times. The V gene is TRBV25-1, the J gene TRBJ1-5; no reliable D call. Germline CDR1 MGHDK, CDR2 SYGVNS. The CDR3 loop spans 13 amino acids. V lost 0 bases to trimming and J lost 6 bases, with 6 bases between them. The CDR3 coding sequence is TGTGCCAGCAGTGAATATCAAAGTCAGCCCCAGCATTTT. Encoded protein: CASSEYQSQPQHF.

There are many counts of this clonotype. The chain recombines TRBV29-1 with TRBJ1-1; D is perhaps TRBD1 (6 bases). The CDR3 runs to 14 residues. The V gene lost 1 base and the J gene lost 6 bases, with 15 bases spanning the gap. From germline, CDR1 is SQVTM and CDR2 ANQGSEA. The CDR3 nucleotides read TGCAGCGTTGAAGCCGAAACAGGGAGGGCTGAAGCTTTCTTT. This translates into CSVEAETGRAEAFF.

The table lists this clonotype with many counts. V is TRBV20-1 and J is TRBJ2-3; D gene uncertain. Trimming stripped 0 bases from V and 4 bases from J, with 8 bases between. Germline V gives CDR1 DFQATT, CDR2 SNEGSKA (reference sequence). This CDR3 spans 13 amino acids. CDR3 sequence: CSARDGGPDTQYF. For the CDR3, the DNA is TGCAGTGCTAGAGATGGTGGGCCAGATACGCAGTATTTT.

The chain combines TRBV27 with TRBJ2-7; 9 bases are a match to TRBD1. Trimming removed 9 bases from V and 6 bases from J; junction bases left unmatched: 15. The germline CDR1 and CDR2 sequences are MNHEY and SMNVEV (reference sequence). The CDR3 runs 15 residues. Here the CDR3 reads CAREPGQGLRGEQYF. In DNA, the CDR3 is TGTGCCAGGGAGCCGGGACAGGGATTGAGGGGCGAGCAGTACTTC.